This record looks at one T cell receptor (beta chain) sequence and its context. Its antigen remains unidentified. Germline CDR1 and CDR2: LNHDA and SQIVND (reference sequence). This CDR3 contains 15 residues. This specimen belongs to a study of CXCR3-negative and CXCR3-positive naive CD8 T cells. Study in general: With about 1.5 +/- 0.3 million reads per library, the TRB reads numbered around 130 million in total.

The authors made the TRB cDNA libraries by 5' RACE using UMI labels. TCRdb reprocessed the 5' RACE reads and stores each CDR3 protein as one record, lacking DNA. The clone table shows some 40,000 distinct CDR3 sequences, with the ten largest holding less than 9.5%. Study results and limitations: Sequencing showed both naive subsets with comparably high diversity, and memory CD8+ cells much lower. Partially decreased CXCR3 expression was recorded after cryopreservation, and fresh PBMCs were used in most assays.

Triplicate sorts, approximately 300,000 cells apiece, were made for each CD8+ T cell subset. Sequenced sample: memory CD8+ T cells from blood. This chain uses TRBV19 with TRBJ2-1; with no DNA, the TCRdb D assignment of TRBD2 cannot be verified. This clonotype was obtained from a human donor in good health. Some clones in this sample may be carry-over from other donors' samples. The CDR3 protein is CASRLAGGSPNEQFF.